This T cell receptor (beta chain) came from a study of shared clonotypes between healthy human individuals (TCRdb year 2020). For context, the study as a whole: A few men and a couple of women, aged 18 to 49 years, made up the cohort. Per donor, three plates each were used for CD4 naive and CD4 memory, two for CD8 naive, and one for CD8 memory. Blood TCR repertoires of five healthy adults were deeply sequenced to estimate repertoire size and the extent of clonotype sharing between individuals. Libraries were prepared and TCR repertoires were sequenced by different laboratories using diverse techniques, in order to increase sequencing depth and limit assay-specific biases. Leukapheresis yielded between about 0.94 and 9 billion PBMCs per donor.

Concerning this clone: Its antigen is unknown. Base qualities were left out, and no much larger clone turns up one base away. The same CDR3 also results from other DNA sequences found in this sample.

Study-wide findings and limitations: Even with the large sequencing depth, rarefaction of the sorted-subset datasets indicated that sequencing was incomplete. Higher generation probabilities were observed for clonotypes shared by all four sorted-subset donors than for non-shared clonotypes. The small number of donors limited the genetic and exposure-history diversity represented. Pairwise subsampling led to the expectation that sequencing depth would affect the degree of clonotype sharing among donors. Sampling was restricted to blood, and TCR repertoires in tissues likely differ from the TCR repertoires found in blood. Across several donors, roughly 5.1% of naive CD4, 3% to 3.5% of naive CD8, 2.3% of memory CD4, and roughly 0.4% of memory CD8 clonotypes were shared. Estimated clonotype richness was generally larger for naive than for memory subsets.

V loses 6 bases of germline sequence and J loses 6 bases, and the interval between the two ends is 9 bases. CDR1 and CDR2, per the germline V gene, are MDHEN and SYDVKM. From cysteine to phenylalanine, the CDR3 is 12 amino acids long. CDR3 DNA is the only sequence kept; it has 36 bases, read in frame from the first base. Using the deep immunoSEQ assay, multiplex PCR amplified TCR CDR3 regions from genomic DNA. Genomic DNA extracted from each cell subset was distributed evenly over all wells of several immunoSEQ 96-well plates, and each plate served as one replicate. Each replicate PCR for sorted subsets received around 200 ng genomic DNA, equal to tens of thousands of T cell genomes. Purified libraries were quantified with a Qubit 3.0 fluorometer, sized on a Bioanalyzer 2100, and re-quantified with the KAPA Library Quantification kit. A separate single-read 150-cycle Illumina NextSeq 550 flow cell was used to sequence each immunoSEQ 96-well plate. The original methods were these. The immunoSEQ output contained only junctional sequences without quality scores, so filtering could not match that applied to full-length reads. Sequences were annotated with PyIR, a Python wrapper for IgBLAST v1.9, and V/J genes and CDR3 were assigned using IMGT germline references. Reads were removed for weak V/J assignments (E-value above 1e-6), missing CDR3, stop codons, out-of-frame junctions, or ambiguous translated residues. V3J clonotypes were defined by identical inferred V gene, J gene, and CDR3 amino acid sequence. To compute the percentage overlap between repertoires, the number of shared unique clonotypes was divided by the size of the smaller repertoire. RTK rarefaction, the Chao1 estimator, and Recon v2.1 estimates of unobserved clonotypes were used to assess repertoire richness. Generation probabilities were computed with OLGA for all TCRbeta clonotypes obtained by the gDNA method from several donors. Entries here come from immuneACCESS through TCRdb and include only in-frame sequences with V and J called. Some clones fail to appear in such tables; in the studies checked, an unresolved V gene covers under half of the shortfall, and the cause of the remainder is unknown. That table gives V, J and clone size, and the DNA gave D and trimming. The sample table shows approximately 1,500,000 clones, and approximately 98% are seen once. The ten largest make up less than 0.55% of the sample.

Healthy HIV-negative adults with no recently reported acute infections or vaccinations were included as donors. All donors were Caucasian adults living in Nashville, Tennessee, USA. CD4+ T cells were enriched by magnetic negative selection; naive cells were then positively selected on CD45RA, and the negative fraction formed the memory subset. Blood was obtained by leukapheresis, after which PBMCs were separated by Ficoll-Histopaque density gradient centrifugation and cryopreserved in liquid nitrogen vapor phase. Analytical flow cytometry was used to check the purity and quantity of every magnetically sorted T cell population. From each sorted fraction, genomic DNA was isolated and quantified by UV absorbance on a Nanodrop 2000c.

Sequencing used naive CD4+ T cells sorted from blood. In the paper's terms, the cell subset or site label means: CD45RA+ positively selected. This chain joins TRBV28 to TRBJ1-5, with the D gene too uncertain to name. This clonotype was sampled from a man in his thirties or forties in good health. The CDR3 region has the sequence CASSLGGQPQHF. Here is the DNA: TGTGCCAGCAGCCTTGGCGGTCAGCCCCAGCATTTT. Supplemented by the reference TRBV28 and TRBJ1-5 proteins around the CDR3, the complete variable domain is DVKVTQSSRYLVKRTGEKVFLECVQDMDHENMFWYRQDPGLGLRLIYFSYDVKMKEKGDIPEGYSVSREKKERFSLILESASTNQTSMYLCASSLGGQPQHFGDGTRLSIL.